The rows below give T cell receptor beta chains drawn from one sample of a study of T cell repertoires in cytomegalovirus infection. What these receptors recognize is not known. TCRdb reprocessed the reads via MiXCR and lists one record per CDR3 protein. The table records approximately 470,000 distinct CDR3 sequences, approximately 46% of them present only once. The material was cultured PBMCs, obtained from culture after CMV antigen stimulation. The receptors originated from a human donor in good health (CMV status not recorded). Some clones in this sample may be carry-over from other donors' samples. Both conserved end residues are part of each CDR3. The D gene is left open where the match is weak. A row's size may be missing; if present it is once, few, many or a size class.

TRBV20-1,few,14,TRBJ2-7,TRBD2,TGCAGTGCTAGAGATAATAGCGGGAACTACGAGCAGTACTTC,CSARDNSGNYEQYF
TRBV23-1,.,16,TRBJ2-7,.,TGCGCCAGCAGTCAATCTCCGGGACACTCGCTTTACGAGCAGTACTTC,CASSQSPGHSLYEQYF
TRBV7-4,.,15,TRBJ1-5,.,TGTGCCAGCAGCCCAGGGTTATATAGCAATCAGCCCCAGCATTTT,CASSPGLYSNQPQHF
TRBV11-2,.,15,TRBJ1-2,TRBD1,TGTGCCAGCAGCTTAGGGGACAGGACCATCTATGGCTACACCTTC,CASSLGDRTIYGYTF
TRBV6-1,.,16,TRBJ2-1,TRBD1,TGTGCCAGCAGTGGCCCCAGGGGGCAAACTCTCAATGAGCAGTTCTTC,CASSGPRGQTLNEQFF
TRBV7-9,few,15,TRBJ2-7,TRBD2,TGTGCCAGCAGCATGACTAGCGGGAAAGCCTACGAGCAGTACTTC,CASSMTSGKAYEQYF
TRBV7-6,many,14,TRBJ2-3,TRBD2,TGTGCCAGCAGCTCTCTAGCGGGGGGAGATACGCAGTATTTT,CASSSLAGGDTQYF
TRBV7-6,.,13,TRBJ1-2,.,TGTGCCAGCAGCCCGAACCAGCGGGGTGGCTACACCTTC,CASSPNQRGGYTF
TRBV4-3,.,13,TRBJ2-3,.,TGCGCCAGCAGCCAACGCTCCACAGATACGCAGTATTTT,CASSQRSTDTQYF
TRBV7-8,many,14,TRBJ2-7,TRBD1,TGTGCCAGCAGCTGGGGACAGGGCGGCTACGAGCAGTACTTC,CASSWGQGGYEQYF
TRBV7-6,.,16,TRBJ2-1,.,TGTGCCAGCAGCAGCAGGAAAGGGACCTCCTACAATGAGCAGTTCTTC,CASSSRKGTSYNEQFF
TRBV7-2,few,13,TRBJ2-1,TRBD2,TGTGCCAGCAGCCGGGGGGATTACAATGAGCAGTTCTTC,CASSRGDYNEQFF
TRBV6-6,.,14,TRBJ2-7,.,TGTGCCAGCAGTTACACCGGGGGAAGAGAAGAGCAGTACTTC,CASSYTGGREEQYF
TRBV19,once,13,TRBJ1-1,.,TGTGCCAGTAGTACTCCCCGGGACACTGAAGCTTTCTTT,CASSTPRDTEAFF
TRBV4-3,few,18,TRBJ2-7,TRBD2,TGCGCCAGCAGCCAAGCCGCCACTAGCGTCGAAATGTCCTACGAGCAGTACTTC,CASSQAATSVEMSYEQYF
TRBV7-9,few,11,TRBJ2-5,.,TGTGCCAGCAGTCGGGGATTCACCCAGTACTTC,CASSRGFTQYF
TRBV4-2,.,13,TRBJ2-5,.,TGTGCCAGCAGCCAAGGACAGGATGGGACCCAGTACTTC,CASSQGQDGTQYF
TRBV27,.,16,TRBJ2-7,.,TGTGCCAGCAGCCGAAGTTTTACTTCCGCTCTGCACGAGCAGTACTTC,CASSRSFTSALHEQYF
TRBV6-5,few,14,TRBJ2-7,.,TGTGCCAGCAGTTACTCTCTAGCAGCATACGAGCAGTACTTC,CASSYSLAAYEQYF
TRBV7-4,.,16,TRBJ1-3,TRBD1,TGTGCCAGCAGCGCCATCGGGACAGGCTCTGGAAACACCATATATTTT,CASSAIGTGSGNTIYF
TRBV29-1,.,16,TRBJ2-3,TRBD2,TGCAGCGTTGAGGGAAGACTAGCGGGAGGGTCAGATACGCAGTATTTT,CSVEGRLAGGSDTQYF
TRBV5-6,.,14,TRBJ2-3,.,TGTGCCAGCAGCTGGGGGGACTTTCCAGATACGCAGTATTTT,CASSWGDFPDTQYF